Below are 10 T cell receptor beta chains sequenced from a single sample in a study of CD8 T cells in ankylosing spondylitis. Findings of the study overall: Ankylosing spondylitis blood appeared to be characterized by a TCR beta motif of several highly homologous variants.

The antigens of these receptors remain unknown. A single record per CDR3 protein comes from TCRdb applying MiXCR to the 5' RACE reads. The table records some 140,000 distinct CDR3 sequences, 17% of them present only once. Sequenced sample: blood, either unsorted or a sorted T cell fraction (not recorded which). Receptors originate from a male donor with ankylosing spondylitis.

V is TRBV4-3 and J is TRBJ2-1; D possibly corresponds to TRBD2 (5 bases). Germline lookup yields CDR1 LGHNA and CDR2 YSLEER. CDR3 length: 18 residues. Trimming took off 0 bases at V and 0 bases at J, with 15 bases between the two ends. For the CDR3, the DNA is TGCGCCAGCAGCCAAGATTGGGTAGCGCAGAGCTCCTACAATGAGCAGTTCTTC. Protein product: CASSQDWVAQSSYNEQFF.

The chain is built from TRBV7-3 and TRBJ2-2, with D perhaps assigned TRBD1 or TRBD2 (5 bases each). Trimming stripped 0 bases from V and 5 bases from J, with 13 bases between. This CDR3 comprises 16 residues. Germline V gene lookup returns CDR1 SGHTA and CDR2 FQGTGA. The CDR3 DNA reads TGTGCCAGCAGCTTAACGCTTGGGGGAAGTACCGGGGAGCTGTTTTTT. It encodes CASSLTLGGSTGELFF.

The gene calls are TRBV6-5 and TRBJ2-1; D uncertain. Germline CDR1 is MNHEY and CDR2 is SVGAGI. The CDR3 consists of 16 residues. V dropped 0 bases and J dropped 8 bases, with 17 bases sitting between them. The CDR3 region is CASSYSLAAKRDEQFF. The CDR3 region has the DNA TGTGCCAGCAGTTACTCGCTGGCAGCCAAACGCGATGAGCAGTTCTTC.

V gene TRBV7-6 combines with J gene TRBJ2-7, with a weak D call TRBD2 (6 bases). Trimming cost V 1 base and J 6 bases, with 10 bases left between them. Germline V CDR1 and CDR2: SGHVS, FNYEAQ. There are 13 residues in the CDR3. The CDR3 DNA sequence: TGTGCCAGCAGCTTAGATTCAGCGGGCGAGCAGTACTTC. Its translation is CASSLDSAGEQYF.

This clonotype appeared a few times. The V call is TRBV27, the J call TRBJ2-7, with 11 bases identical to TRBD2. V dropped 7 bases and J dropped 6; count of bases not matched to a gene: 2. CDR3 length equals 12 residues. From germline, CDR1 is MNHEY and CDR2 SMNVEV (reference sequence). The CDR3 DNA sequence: TGTGCCAGCAACCTAGCGGGAGGCGAGCAGTACTTC. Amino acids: CASNLAGGEQYF.

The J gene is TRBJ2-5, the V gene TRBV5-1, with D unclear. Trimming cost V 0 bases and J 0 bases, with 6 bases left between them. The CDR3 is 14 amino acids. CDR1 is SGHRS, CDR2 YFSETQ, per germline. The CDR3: CASSLGSNQETQYF. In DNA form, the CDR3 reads TGCGCCAGCAGCTTGGGTTCTAACCAAGAGACCCAGTACTTC.

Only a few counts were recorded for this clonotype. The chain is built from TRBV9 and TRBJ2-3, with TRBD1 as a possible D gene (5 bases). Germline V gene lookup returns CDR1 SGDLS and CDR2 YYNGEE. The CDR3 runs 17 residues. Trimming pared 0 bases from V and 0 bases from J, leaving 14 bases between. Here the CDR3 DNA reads TGTGCCAGCAGCGTAGAAAGGTGGACACCGAGCACAGATACGCAGTATTTT. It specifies CASSVERWTPSTDTQYF.

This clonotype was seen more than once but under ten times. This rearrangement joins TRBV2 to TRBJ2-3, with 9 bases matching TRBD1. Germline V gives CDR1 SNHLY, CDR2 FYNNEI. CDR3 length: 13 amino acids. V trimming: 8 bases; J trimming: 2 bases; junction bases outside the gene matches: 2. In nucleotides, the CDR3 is TGTGCCAGCGGACAGGGGCCCACAGATACGCAGTATTTT. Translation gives CASGQGPTDTQYF.

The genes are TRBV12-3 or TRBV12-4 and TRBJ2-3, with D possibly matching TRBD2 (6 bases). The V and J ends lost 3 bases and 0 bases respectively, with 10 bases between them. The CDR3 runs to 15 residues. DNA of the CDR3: TGTGCCAGCAGTTTTGTAGCGGTGAGCACAGATACGCAGTATTTT. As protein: CASSFVAVSTDTQYF.

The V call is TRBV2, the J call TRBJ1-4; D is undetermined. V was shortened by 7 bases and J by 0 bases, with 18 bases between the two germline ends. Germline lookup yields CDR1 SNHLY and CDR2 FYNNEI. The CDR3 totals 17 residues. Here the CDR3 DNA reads TGTGCCAGCAATCGAAGGACCGTCAGTGCAACTAATGAAAAACTGTTTTTT. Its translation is CASNRRTVSATNEKLFF.